This entry lists 23 T cell receptor beta chains sequenced from one sample in a study of T cells after yellow fever vaccination. Each CDR3 protein is one row after TCRdb ran MiXCR on the 5' RACE reads. The sample comprises about 160,000 distinct CDR3 sequences, approximately 6.8% of which are singletons, and 2.5% to 3% rests with the top ten. The source material was CD4+ T cells sorted from PBMCs, sampled about 5 days after the first yellow fever vaccination. All receptors derive from a man in his late teens or twenties who received the YFV17D yellow fever vaccine.

This clonotype was detected ten times or more. This sequence joins TRBV6-5 and TRBJ2-5; either TRBD1 or TRBD2 may supply D (5 bases each). Germline V gives CDR1 MNHEY, CDR2 SVGAGI. V was pared by 2 bases and J by 7 bases, with 14 bases between. This CDR3 is built from 14 residues. CDR3 DNA: TGTGCCAGCAGTTACAGGGGAGACGCCCGGACCCAGTACTTC. Residues: CASSYRGDARTQYF.

This clonotype has at least ten counts. This rearrangement joins TRBV6-2 or TRBV6-3 to TRBJ2-3, with 9 bases identical to TRBD2. Trimming took 8 bases from V and 0 from J; bases not matched to a gene: 3. This CDR3 region has 14 residues. Germline CDR1 MNHEY, CDR2 SVGEGT. The CDR3 DNA is TGTGCCAGCGGGCTAGCGGGGAGCACAGATACGCAGTATTTT. Its translation is CASGLAGSTDTQYF.

The V call is TRBV27, the J call TRBJ2-1; 8 positions match TRBD2. Germline loops: CDR1 MNHEY, CDR2 SMNVEV (reference sequence). This CDR3 has 15 residues. The trim removed 3 bases at V and 7 bases at J, leaving 8 bases unmatched. The CDR3 nucleotides read TGTGCCAGCAGTTTGGCGGGGGGTCGTGGGAATGAGCAGTTCTTC. Translating it yields CASSLAGGRGNEQFF.

In the case of this clonotype: One junction end does not reproduce the germline sequence, and a read error may be involved. The rearrangement links TRBV7-7 to TRBJ2-2; D gene unclear. The CDR3 has 13 amino acids. Germline-derived CDR1 and CDR2 are SSHAT and FNYEAQ (reference sequence). CDR3 coding DNA: TGTGCTAGCAGCCCGGGTAGCAGCGGGGAGCTGTTTTTT. It codes for CASSPGSSGELFF.

This clonotype was seen only a few times. The V and J genes are TRBV19 and TRBJ1-3, with D perhaps matching TRBD1 (6 bases). CDR1 and CDR2 (germline): LNHDA, SQIVND (reference sequence). Trimming removed 6 bases at V and 0 bases at J, with 18 bases between. The CDR3 consists of 17 residues. The CDR3 coding sequence is TGTGCCAGTAGCCTCCCGAATGGGGGGCTCTCTGGAAACACCATATATTTT. Translated: CASSLPNGGLSGNTIYF.

This clonotype was counted a few times. The chain is built from TRBV10-1 and TRBJ2-4; perhaps TRBD1 as D (5 bases). V was shortened by 2 bases and J by 6 bases, with 14 bases between the two germline ends. CDR1 and CDR2 from the germline V gene are WNHNN and SYGVQD (reference sequence). The CDR3 covers 15 residues. CDR3 residues: CASSEDSRAGNIQYF. The CDR3 bases are TGCGCCAGCAGTGAGGATTCCAGGGCAGGAAACATTCAGTACTTC.

The sample holds many counts of this clonotype. The rearrangement links TRBV7-2 to TRBJ2-5, with 11 bases that match TRBD1. This CDR3 spans 15 amino acids. After removal of 4 bases from V and 10 bases from J, the junction contained 11 bases not matched to a gene. Per germline, CDR1 SGHTA and CDR2 FQGNSA. The CDR3 DNA sequence: TGTGCCAGCAGCTCGAGACCCGGGACAGGGGGAGACCAGTACTTC. Its translation: CASSSRPGTGGDQYF. Complete variable domain (other parts from reference TRBV7-2 and TRBJ2-5): GAGVSQSPSNKVTEKGKDVELRCDPISGHTALYWYRQSLGQGLEFLIYFQGNSAPDKSGLPSDRFSAERTGGSVSTLTIQRTQQEDSAVYLCASSSRPGTGGDQYFGPGTRLLVL.

CDR3 amino acids: CSVGTDFNYGYTF. CDR3 nucleotides: TGCAGCGTTGGGACAGATTTTAACTATGGCTACACCTTC. The rearrangement uses TRBV29-1 and TRBJ1-2; a weak D match, TRBD1 (6 bases). The CDR3 is made up of 13 amino acids. V shed 4 bases and J shed 1 base, with 10 bases lying between them. CDR1 SQVTM and CDR2 ANQGSEA come from the germline V gene.

This clonotype has a count of ten or more. V gene TRBV5-1 combines with J gene TRBJ2-2; no firm D call. The CDR3 sequence is 14 residues long. Germline loops: CDR1 SGHRS, CDR2 YFSETQ. V was clipped by 7 bases and J by 4 bases, with 14 bases between them. This CDR3 reads CASRQDFGTGELFF. The CDR3 DNA reads as TGCGCCAGCCGGCAAGACTTCGGCACCGGGGAGCTGTTTTTT. Complete variable domain (other parts from reference TRBV5-1 and TRBJ2-2): KAGVTQTPRYLIKTRGQQVTLSCSPISGHRSVSWYQQTPGQGLQFLFEYFSETQRNKGNFPGRFSGRQFSNSRSEMNVSTLELGDSALYLCASRQDFGTGELFFGEGSRLTVL.

This clonotype occurred many times. This chain uses TRBV9 with TRBJ2-3; 7 nucleotides line up with TRBD2. Per germline, CDR1 SGDLS and CDR2 YYNGEE. The CDR3 contains 15 residues. V dropped 3 bases and J dropped 2; count of bases not matched to a gene: 6. CDR3 protein: CASSAGTTHTDTQYF. The CDR3 DNA follows: TGTGCCAGCAGCGCCGGGACTACCCACACAGATACGCAGTATTTT.

This clonotype was recorded many times. This sequence joins TRBV15 and TRBJ2-7; D call uncertain. V lost 0 bases and J 1 base, leaving 10 bases between the germline ends. Per germline, CDR1 LNHNV and CDR2 YYDKDF (reference sequence). This CDR3 is built from 15 residues. The CDR3: CATSRDRTLSYEQYF. The CDR3 bases are TGTGCCACCAGCAGAGATAGGACCCTATCCTACGAGCAGTACTTC. Drawing the rest from reference TRBV15 and TRBJ2-7, the complete variable domain is DAMVIQNPRYQVTQFGKPVTLSCSQTLNHNVMYWYQQKSSQAPKLLFHYYDKDFNNEADTPDNFQSRRPNTSFCFLDIRSPGLGDTAMYLCATSRDRTLSYEQYFGPGTRLTVT.

This chain uses TRBV6-1 with TRBJ2-5, with D possibly matching TRBD2 (5 bases). Germline CDR1 reads MNHNS; CDR2 reads SASEGT. V lost 7 bases to trimming and J lost 5 bases, with 14 bases between them. There are 13 residues in the CDR3. CDR3: CASTPPGMETQYF. The CDR3, as DNA: TGTGCCAGCACCCCCCCGGGGATGGAGACCCAGTACTTC.

This clonotype was seen ten or more times. The chain carries TRBV6-6 and TRBJ1-2; the D is unclear. The CDR3 runs 13 residues. Germline-derived CDR1 and CDR2 are MNHNY and SVGAGI (reference sequence). V lost 0 bases, J lost 8 bases, and 10 bases lay in between. DNA for the CDR3: TGTGCCAGCAGTTACTCTAGCGGCCTGGGCTACACCTTC. It is translated as CASSYSSGLGYTF.

The CDR3: CASGPGDTYNEQFF. CDR3 nucleotides: TGTGCTAGTGGACCCGGGGACACCTACAATGAGCAGTTCTTC. This chain connects TRBV12-5 to TRBJ2-1; weak D call: TRBD1 (6 bases). Germline CDR1 reads LGHNT; CDR2 reads FRNRAP. The CDR3 length is 14 residues. The V end was cut by 6 bases, the J end by 2 bases, with 11 bases between. Full variable domain (remainder filled in from reference TRBV12-5 and TRBJ2-1): DARVTQTPRHKVTEMGQEVTMRCQPILGHNTVFWYRQTMMQGLELLAYFRNRAPLDDSGMPKDRFSAEMPDATLATLKIQPSEPRDSAVYFCASGPGDTYNEQFFGPGTRLTVL.

This clonotype showed up many times. This chain joins TRBV7-2 and TRBJ2-3, with 9 bases aligning to TRBD2. The CDR3 covers 17 residues. The V gene's germline CDR1 is SGHTA and CDR2 FQGNSA. After removal of 3 bases from V and 5 bases from J, the junction contained 12 bases not matched to a gene. The CDR3 region has the DNA TGTGCCAGCAGCTTCCTTTCGACAGCGGGGGGCAAAGATACGCAGTATTTT. Translating it yields CASSFLSTAGGKDTQYF.

V is TRBV18 and J is TRBJ1-2; the D gene is possibly TRBD1 (5 bases). Trimming took off 3 bases at V and 6 bases at J, with 17 bases between the two ends. Germline V gene sequence: CDR1 KGHSH, CDR2 LQKENI. This CDR3 is 15 amino acids long. This CDR3 is CASSPTGGDLDGYTF. DNA for the CDR3: TGTGCCAGCTCACCTACCGGGGGGGATCTCGATGGCTACACCTTC. Full variable domain (rest looked up from reference TRBV18 and TRBJ1-2): NAGVMQNPRHLVRRRGQEARLRCSPMKGHSHVYWYRQLPEEGLKFMVYLQKENIIDESGMPKERFSAEFPKEGPSILRIQQVVRGDSAAYFCASSPTGGDLDGYTFGSGTRLTVV.

This chain joins TRBV6-2 or TRBV6-3 and TRBJ1-5; D is unclear. V was clipped by 4 bases and J by 7 bases, with 14 bases between them. Germline-derived CDR1 and CDR2 are MNHEY and SVGEGT. The CDR3 is 14 residues long. CDR3 DNA: TGTGCCAGCAGTTCGAGGGTAGACAAACAGCCCCAGCATTTT. It translates to CASSSRVDKQPQHF.

This clonotype was picked up a small number of times. CDR3 nucleotides: TGTGCCAGCACAAGACAGGATGCAACAGATACGCAGTATTTT. Protein sequence: CASTRQDATDTQYF. The V call is TRBV28, the J call TRBJ2-3, with D tentatively TRBD1 (6 bases). CDR3 length: 14 residues. Trimming left V 7 bases short and J 3 bases short, with 14 bases between. Germline lookup yields CDR1 MDHEN and CDR2 SYDVKM.

About this clonotype: A much larger clonotype is one base distant, so this may be a read error. The chain uses TRBV3-1 and TRBJ2-1; 12 positions match TRBD2. This CDR3 region has 17 residues. The V gene's germline CDR1 is LGHDT and CDR2 YNNKEL (reference sequence). CDR3 coding DNA: TGTGCCAGCAGCCACGGACTAGCGGGGAGCGCGGACAATGAGCAGGTCTTC. As protein: CASSHGLAGSADNEQVF.

The chain carries TRBV9 and TRBJ1-1, with TRBD1 matching 7 bases. CDR1 and CDR2 from the germline V gene are SGDLS and YYNGEE. The CDR3 totals 13 residues. After removal of 4 bases from V and 4 bases from J, the junction contained 4 bases not matched to a gene. In nucleotides, the CDR3 is TGTGCCAGCAGCTTCCGGACAGGCACTGAAGCTTTCTTT. It yields the protein CASSFRTGTEAFF.

This clonotype was found many times. The chain carries TRBV10-1 and TRBJ2-3; D not certain. The V gene lost 2 bases and the J gene lost 2 bases, with 8 bases spanning the gap. Germline V gene lookup returns CDR1 WNHNN and CDR2 SYGVQD (reference sequence). CDR3 size: 14 residues. In DNA, the CDR3 is TGCGCCAGCAGTGAGAACATGATCACAGATACGCAGTATTTT. It yields the protein CASSENMITDTQYF.

This clonotype was seen only a few times. The genes are TRBV7-9 and TRBJ2-1; D gene unclear. Trimming removed 4 bases from V and 5 bases from J, with 9 bases in between. This CDR3 region has 13 residues. The germline V gene encodes CDR1 SEHNR and CDR2 FQNEAQ (reference sequence). The CDR3 protein is CASSSERDNEQFF. In DNA form, the CDR3 reads TGTGCCAGCAGCTCCGAGCGAGACAATGAGCAGTTCTTC.

The rearrangement joins TRBV20-1 to TRBJ2-7; 8 positions match TRBD2. V shed 6 bases, J shed 2 bases, and the junction held 9 bases outside the gene matches. This CDR3 contains 14 residues. CDR1 is DFQATT, CDR2 SNEGSKA, per germline (reference sequence). In DNA, the CDR3 is TGCAGTGCAGAAACCCGGGGGGGGACCTACGAGCAGTACTTC. Encoded protein: CSAETRGGTYEQYF.